This TCR beta chain was identified in a study of regulatory T cells in long-lasting Graves disease. iRepertoire HTBI primers and Arm-PCR of CDR3 regions built TCR beta libraries. TCRdb re-called the multiplex PCR reads through MiXCR, storing one row per CDR3 protein. The sample holds about 420,000 distinct CDR3 sequences, around 15% seen once. At least ten counts were recorded for this clonotype. Time point meaning: newly diagnosed GD, antithyroid drugs for less than 3 months. The TCR library was made from RNA extracted from PBMCs. Nine milliliters of peripheral blood went into EDTA tubes. These data are also associated with another study on T cells in Graves' hyperthyroidism and ophthalmopathy. That report notes: TCR CDR3 regions were first amplified by RT-PCR with HTBI primers. Blood also carried most thyroid clonotypes expanded above 0.001.

This clonotype was obtained from a woman in her late teens or twenties with Graves disease. Specimen: peripheral blood mononuclear cells (PBMCs), collected at new diagnosis, from a patient treated with antithyroid drugs.

This CDR3 is CASSLRQGFLRNTEAFF. CDR3 nucleotide sequence: TGTGCCAGCAGTTTGCGGCAGGGGTTTTTAAGGAACACTGAAGCTTTCTTT. This chain joins TRBV28 and TRBJ1-1, with D possibly TRBD1 on 6 matching bases. Trimming cost V 3 bases and J 1 base, with 18 bases left between them. The CDR3 sequence is 17 residues long. From germline, CDR1 is MDHEN and CDR2 SYDVKM.